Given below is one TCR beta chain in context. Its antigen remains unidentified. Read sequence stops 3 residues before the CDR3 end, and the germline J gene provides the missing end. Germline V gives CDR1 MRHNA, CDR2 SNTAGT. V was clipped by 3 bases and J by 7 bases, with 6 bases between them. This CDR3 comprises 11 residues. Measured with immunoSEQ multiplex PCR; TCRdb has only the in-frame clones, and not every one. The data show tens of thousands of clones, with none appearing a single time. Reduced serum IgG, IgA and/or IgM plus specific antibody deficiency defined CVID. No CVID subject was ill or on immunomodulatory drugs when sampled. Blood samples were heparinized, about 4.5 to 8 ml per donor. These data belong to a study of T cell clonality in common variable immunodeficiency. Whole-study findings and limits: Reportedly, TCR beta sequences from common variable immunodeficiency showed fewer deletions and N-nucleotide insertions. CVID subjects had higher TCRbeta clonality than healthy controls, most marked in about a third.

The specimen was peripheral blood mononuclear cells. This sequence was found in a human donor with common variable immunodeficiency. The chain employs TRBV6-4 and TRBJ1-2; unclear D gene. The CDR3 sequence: CASSESVGYTF. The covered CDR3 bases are TGTGCCAGCAGTGAATCGGTTGGC.